Listed below are T cell receptor beta chains from one sample, sequenced in a study of blood T cell repertoires in COVID-19. TCRdb's copy holds only in-frame clones and misses some; the assay was immunoSEQ multiplex PCR. The top ten hold roughly 8.7% of the sample, which has some 180,000 clones, 76% seen once. Material: peripheral blood. These receptors were collected from a woman aged 45 to 65 with active or convalescent COVID-19. Each CDR3 is given with its conserved first and last residue. The D gene is left open where the match is weak. Part of the rows lack a size; the others show once, few, many or a class for expanded clones.

abundance	v_gene	j_gene	d_gene	CDR3nt	CDR3aa
once	TRBV18	TRBJ1-2	TRBD1	TGTGCCAGCTCGCGGGACAGGGGGGACTATGGCTACACCTTC	CASSRDRGDYGYTF
-	TRBV6-2/TRBV6-3	TRBJ1-1	-	TGTGCCAGCAGTTACGAGGTAACGAACACTGAAGCTTTCTTT	CASSYEVTNTEAFF
-	TRBV27	TRBJ1-2	-	TGTGCCAGCAGCCTTGGTTGGGAGTATGGCTACACCTTC	CASSLGWEYGYTF
few	TRBV11-2	TRBJ2-7	TRBD1	TGTGCCAGCAGCATGGCCTCAGGGGGCAAAAGGTTCGAGCAGTACTTC	CASSMASGGKRFEQYF
-	TRBV28	TRBJ2-7	-	TGTGCCAGCAGCCTCCCTGGGAGCTCCTACGAGCAGTACTTC	CASSLPGSSYEQYF
-	TRBV19	TRBJ1-2	TRBD1	TGTGCCAGTAGTATATCCAGGGGGCCCTATCAGGACTATGGCTACACCTTC	CASSISRGPYQDYGYTF
-	TRBV10-3	TRBJ1-1	-	TGTGCCATCACCCGGGACAATCGGAACACTGAAGCTTTCTTT	CAITRDNRNTEAFF
-	TRBV27	TRBJ2-7	TRBD2	TGTGCCAGCAGTTTATTAGTGGCGGGAGGGAGCTCCTACGAGCAGTACTTC	CASSLLVAGGSSYEQYF
-	TRBV9	TRBJ1-2	-	TGTGCCAGCAGCCTATACGGACAGAACTATGGCTACACCTTC	CASSLYGQNYGYTF
many	TRBV28	TRBJ1-4	-	TGTGCCAGCAGTTTAAGTGTTACGGGAACGCGTGAAAAACTGTTTTTT	CASSLSVTGTREKLFF
-	TRBV3-1/TRBV3-2	TRBJ2-5	-	TGTGCCAGCAGCCAAGTTCCTATTCCCCAAGAGACCCAGTACTTC	CASSQVPIPQETQYF
-	TRBV10-3	TRBJ1-5	-	TGTGCCATCAGTGAGTCCCCAGGGAAGGTTGAACAGCCCCAGCATTTT	CAISESPGKVEQPQHF
-	TRBV4-2	TRBJ1-2	-	TGTGCCAGCAGCCAAGATTTGCGGTGGGGCTACACCTTC	CASSQDLRWGYTF
-	TRBV10-1	TRBJ1-1	-	TGCGCCAGCAGTGAGTCTCCGGACTCGGACACTGAAGCTTTCTTT	CASSESPDSDTEAFF
-	TRBV27	TRBJ1-6	-	TGTGCCAGCAGTTTAGACGGGGTGGTAGGTTCACCCCTCCACTTT	CASSLDGVVGSPLHF
-	TRBV6-5	TRBJ2-7	TRBD1	TGTGCCAGCAAGGAATGGGACAGGAACCCCTACGAGCAGTACTTC	CASKEWDRNPYEQYF
-	TRBV11-2	TRBJ2-7	-	TGTGCCAGCAGCACGCCACAGGGAAAGTACGAGCAGTACTTC	CASSTPQGKYEQYF
-	TRBV5-8	TRBJ1-3	TRBD1	TGTGCCAGCAGCTTTCGACAGGGACCCTACTCTGGAAACACCATATATTTT	CASSFRQGPYSGNTIYF
-	TRBV5-6	TRBJ1-2	TRBD1	TGTGCCAGCAGCTGGAGGACAGGGACCTATGGCTACACCTTC	CASSWRTGTYGYTF
-	TRBV6-1	TRBJ2-1	-	TGTGCCAGCAGTGACGAAGGTAGCGTCTACTACAATGAGCAGTTCTTC	CASSDEGSVYYNEQFF
-	TRBV18	TRBJ2-1	-	TGTGCCAGCTCACCACCGGATGTGATGGGGGGAAAGTTCTTC	CASSPPDVMGGKFF
-	TRBV10-3	TRBJ1-5	TRBD1	TGTGCCAGCCGGGACAGGGGAGGCGGCAATCAGCCCCAGCATTTT	CASRDRGGGNQPQHF
-	TRBV19	TRBJ2-7	-	TGTGCCAGTAGTTTTGGGGGCTCCGACGAGCAGTACTTC	CASSFGGSDEQYF
-	TRBV9	TRBJ1-5	-	TGTGCCAGCAACCTCGAAGGACAGCTCAATCAGCCCCAGCATTTT	CASNLEGQLNQPQHF
-	TRBV10-3	TRBJ1-6	-	TGTGCCATCAGTGAGAGGGCTGGGAGCTCCTATAATTCACCCCTCCACTTT	CAISERAGSSYNSPLHF
-	TRBV5-1	TRBJ1-1	-	TGCGCCAGCAGCTTGGCCTCGACTTCCACTGAAGCTTTCTTT	CASSLASTSTEAFF
-	TRBV27	TRBJ1-1	-	TGTGCCAGCAGTTCCCAGCGGGAAAAGCGCACTGAAGCTTTCTTT	CASSSQREKRTEAFF
-	TRBV10-2	TRBJ1-1	-	TGCGCCAGCAGTGTACAGATGAACACTGAAGCTTTCTTT	CASSVQMNTEAFF
-	TRBV24-1	TRBJ1-2	-	TGTGCCACCAGTGACGCGGCATCCGCGGCCACTTGGGGCTACACCTTC	CATSDAASAATWGYTF
-	TRBV18	TRBJ1-4	TRBD1	TGTGCCAGCTCAACCGGGACAGGGCATGAAAAACTGTTTTTT	CASSTGTGHEKLFF
-	TRBV6-1	TRBJ1-5	-	TGTGCCAGCAGTGAGGGGCAAAATCAGCCCCAGCATTTT	CASSEGQNQPQHF
-	TRBV7-8	TRBJ1-4	-	TGTGCCAGCAGCTTAAGCCATCGACTCTTTGAAAAACTGTTTTTT	CASSLSHRLFEKLFF
-	TRBV30	TRBJ1-1	TRBD1	TGTGCCTGGAAAAGGGGGCTAAACACTGAAGCTTTCTTT	CAWKRGLNTEAFF
-	TRBV18	TRBJ1-4	-	TGTGCCAGCTCGTCCGGACACCAAACTAATGAAAAACTGTTTTTT	CASSSGHQTNEKLFF
once	TRBV19	TRBJ1-4	TRBD1	TGTGCCAGTCGGCCCTCTGACAGGGTCGGGAATGAAAAACTGTTTTTT	CASRPSDRVGNEKLFF
-	TRBV3-1/TRBV3-2	TRBJ2-5	-	TGTGCCAGCAGCCTCCAGGGGCCCCAAGAGACCCAGTACTTC	CASSLQGPQETQYF
-	TRBV5-1	TRBJ1-5	-	TGCGCCAGCAGCATCTTGGGAGAGCCTCAGGACTATCAGCCCCAGCATTTT	CASSILGEPQDYQPQHF
-	TRBV19	TRBJ2-7	TRBD2	TGTGCCAGTAGTAAAGCCGCGGGAGACTCCTACGAGCAGTACTTC	CASSKAAGDSYEQYF
few	TRBV7-8	TRBJ1-1	-	TGTGCCAGCAGCCACTCTCGGACAGAAGCTTTCTTT	CASSHSRTEAFF
-	TRBV3-1/TRBV3-2	TRBJ1-6	TRBD1	TGTGCCAGCGCCCCGGGACAGGGTAATTCACCCCTCCACTTT	CASAPGQGNSPLHF
-	TRBV6-1	TRBJ1-2	TRBD1	TGTGCCAGCAGTGAATTGGGGACAGGGGTCGGCTACACCTTC	CASSELGTGVGYTF
-	TRBV11-2	TRBJ1-6	TRBD1	TGTGCCAGCAGCACAGGACAGGGTCGCGCTTCACCCCTCCACTTT	CASSTGQGRASPLHF
-	TRBV14	TRBJ1-1	-	TGTGCCAGCAGCCAAGAAGGGCCTCGGGGCACTGAAGCTTTCTTT	CASSQEGPRGTEAFF
few	TRBV19	TRBJ1-1	TRBD1	TGTGCCAGTATCACCAGGGGGTTTATGAAAGCTTTCTTT	CASITRGFMKAFF
-	TRBV28	TRBJ2-7	-	TGTGCCAGTCAGGGGCTCCCGAGCTCCTACGAGCAGTACTTC	CASQGLPSSYEQYF
-	TRBV4-3	TRBJ2-3	-	TGCGCCAGCAGCCCCCAGGCGGGCCTCTCCGATACGCAGTATTTT	CASSPQAGLSDTQYF
-	TRBV30	TRBJ1-5	TRBD1	TGTGCCTGGTCAGACAGGGGGCTGTACAATCAGCCCCAGCATTTT	CAWSDRGLYNQPQHF
-	TRBV30	TRBJ1-1	TRBD1	TGTGCCTGGGCGACAGGGAGCCCTGAAGCTTTCTTT	CAWATGSPEAFF
-	TRBV7-9	TRBJ1-2	-	TGTGCCAGCACAGGAGGGTCCTATGGCTACACCTTC	CASTGGSYGYTF
-	TRBV5-1	TRBJ2-3	TRBD2	TGCGCCAGCAGCCCCCGGGGGAGCGGGAGTGGCACAGATACGCAGTATTTT	CASSPRGSGSGTDTQYF
-	TRBV10-3	TRBJ2-7	TRBD1	TGTGCCATCGGGACAGGCAATGCCTACGAGCAGTACTTC	CAIGTGNAYEQYF
-	TRBV30	TRBJ1-4	-	TGTGCCTGGAAGAGGGTCGGTGAAAAACTGTTTTTT	CAWKRVGEKLFF
-	TRBV11-2	TRBJ2-5	-	TGTGCCAGCAGCTTAGGGTTCGGGGAGACCCAGTACTTC	CASSLGFGETQYF
-	TRBV19	TRBJ1-4	TRBD1	TGTGCCAGTAGTATACACAGGGGGCGAGAAAAACTGTTTTTT	CASSIHRGREKLFF
few	TRBV29-1	TRBJ2-3	-	TGCAGCGTAGCGGACGCGGATACGCAGTATTTT	CSVADADTQYF